The 25 T cell receptor beta chains below all came from one sample that was sequenced in a study of control samples from healthy donors and cancer patients. Here immunoSEQ multiplex PCR was the method, and the copy in TCRdb shows in-frame clones only, minus some. The repertoire has over 100,000 clones, roughly 90% of them found once; the top ten carry less than 2.5%. Sequenced material: blood. These receptor sequences come from a woman aged 50 to 60 in good health.

The chain combines TRBV2 with TRBJ2-2, with no clear D. The CDR3 has 13 amino acids. V was cut by 3 bases and J by 8 bases, with 10 bases left in between. The germline CDR1 and CDR2 sequences are SNHLY and FYNNEI. This chain's CDR3 is CASSESQGGELFF. The CDR3 nucleotides read TGTGCCAGCAGTGAGTCCCAAGGGGGGGAGCTGTTTTTT.

The table lists this clone with a count of one. The chain carries TRBV19 and TRBJ1-2; 9 bases line up with TRBD1. Germline-derived CDR1 and CDR2 are LNHDA and SQIVND (reference sequence). V lost 1 base to trimming and J lost 4 bases; unmatched junction nucleotides: 1. CDR3 length equals 14 residues. The CDR3 nucleotides read TGTGCCAGTAGTATAGCGACAGGGGGCTATGGCTACACCTTC. Its translation: CASSIATGGYGYTF.

The V and J genes are TRBV9 and TRBJ2-1; 9 positions match TRBD2. Germline trimming cut 3 bases from V and 0 bases from J; bases unmatched to any gene: 7. CDR3 length: 17 amino acids. The germline V gene has CDR1 SGDLS and CDR2 YYNGEE. The CDR3, as DNA: TGTGCCAGCAGCGCTTCACTGCGGGGGGGCTCCTACAATGAGCAGTTCTTC. Its translation is CASSASLRGGSYNEQFF.

The rearrangement links TRBV10-3 to TRBJ2-3; maybe TRBD2 (7 bases). The CDR3 extends over 14 amino acids. V lost 2 bases to trimming and J lost 5 bases, with 11 bases between them. Looked up from germline, CDR1 is ENHRY and CDR2 is SYGVKD. CDR3: CAISEGGGVDTQYF. The CDR3 bases are TGTGCCATCAGTGAGGGGGGGGGCGTAGATACGCAGTATTTT.

The genes are TRBV7-9 and TRBJ2-1, with 7 bases fitting TRBD2. Losses at the gene ends were 9 bases for V and 3 bases for J; bases not matched to a gene: 2. The CDR3 sequence is 12 residues long. Germline assignment: CDR1 SEHNR and CDR2 FQNEAQ (reference sequence). CDR3 amino acids: CASTGGYNEQFF. The DNA for the CDR3 is TGTGCCAGTACGGGGGGCTACAATGAGCAGTTCTTC.

This clone has more than one count but fewer than ten. The J gene is TRBJ1-1, the V gene TRBV3-1 (or the pseudogene TRBV3-2), with D maybe TRBD1 (5 bases). In germline, CDR1 is LGHDT, CDR2 YNNKEL (reference sequence). Trimming shortened V by 2 bases and J by 7 bases, and 11 bases separated the two germline ends. This CDR3 has 13 residues. The CDR3 protein is CASSQNRGGEAFF. The DNA of the CDR3 is TGTGCCAGCAGCCAAAATAGGGGCGGTGAAGCTTTCTTT.

The chain has TRBV24-1 and TRBJ1-1; a possible D gene is TRBD1 (5 bases). CDR1 is KGHDR, CDR2 SFDVKD, per germline. The CDR3 spans 12 residues. Trimming removed 3 bases from V and 11 bases from J, with 12 bases in between. The CDR3 DNA reads as TGTGCCACCAGTGATCCAGGGTTAGGGGCTTTCTTT. Translated: CATSDPGLGAFF.

The rearrangement joins TRBV15 to TRBJ1-1; 10 nucleotides agree with TRBD1. The V gene's germline CDR1 is LNHNV and CDR2 YYDKDF (reference sequence). The CDR3 is made up of 18 amino acids. Germline trimming cut 1 base from V and 6 bases from J; bases unmatched to any gene: 14. CDR3 protein: CATSRAIGGTGVLAEAFF. In DNA, the CDR3 is TGTGCCACCAGCAGAGCTATCGGCGGGACAGGGGTTTTGGCTGAAGCTTTCTTT.

The rearrangement uses TRBV6-2 or TRBV6-3 and TRBJ1-1; no clear D. V lost 6 bases and J lost 6, with 8 bases in between. Germline assignment: CDR1 MNHEY and CDR2 SVGEGT. The CDR3 has 11 residues. The CDR3 sequence: CASSLESEAFF. As DNA, the CDR3 is TGTGCCAGCAGCCTGGAGTCTGAAGCTTTCTTT.

The chain uses TRBV7-6 and TRBJ2-1; D may be TRBD1 or TRBD2 (6 bases each). Germline values: CDR1 SGHVS, CDR2 FNYEAQ. The germline V and J ends were trimmed by 1 base and 7 bases, with 14 bases remaining between them. The CDR3 is 15 amino acids. DNA of the CDR3: TGTGCCAGCAGCTTAGGGCCGGGGGCCGCGAATGAGCAGTTCTTC. This sequence encodes CASSLGPGAANEQFF.

This rearrangement joins TRBV7-9 to TRBJ1-2; D gene uncertain. Germline CDR1 reads SEHNR; CDR2 reads FQNEAQ (reference sequence). The CDR3 loop spans 11 amino acids. The germline V and J ends were trimmed by 6 bases and 5 bases, with 7 bases remaining between them. The CDR3 here is CASSTIYGYTF. CDR3 nucleotide sequence: TGTGCCAGCAGTACAATTTATGGCTACACCTTC.

This clone was recorded only once. V usage is TRBV1 and J usage is TRBJ2-7; the table's D call, TRBD1, was not checked against the DNA. TRBV1 represents a pseudogene. The CDR3 contains 17 residues. CDR3 nucleotide sequence: TGCACCAGCAGCCAAGAGTTCCAGGAAAGAACCTCCTACGAGCAGTACTTC. Its translation: CTSSQEFQERTSYEQYF.

The V call is TRBV19, the J call TRBJ1-1, with D perhaps TRBD1 (6 bases). The CDR3 runs 14 residues. Germline-derived CDR1 and CDR2 are LNHDA and SQIVND (reference sequence). V was shortened by 2 bases and J by 0 bases, with 7 bases between the two germline ends. CDR3 protein: CASSIQGLNTEAFF. CDR3 nucleotides: TGTGCCAGTAGTATACAGGGGTTGAACACTGAAGCTTTCTTT.

Note on this clone: This same CDR3 is encoded by further DNA sequences in the sample. V and J are TRBV18 and TRBJ1-3; D unresolved. There are 14 residues in the CDR3. In germline, CDR1 is KGHSH, CDR2 LQKENI. Deletions cut 2 bases from V and 0 bases from J, with 5 bases between. The CDR3 DNA reads TGTGCCAGCTCACCAGGGGACTCTGGAAACACCATATATTTT. This sequence encodes CASSPGDSGNTIYF. Full variable domain (missing parts from reference TRBV18 and TRBJ1-3): NAGVMQNPRHLVRRRGQEARLRCSPMKGHSHVYWYRQLPEEGLKFMVYLQKENIIDESGMPKERFSAEFPKEGPSILRIQQVVRGDSAAYFCASSPGDSGNTIYFGEGSWLTVV.

The V gene is TRBV4-1, the J gene TRBJ2-2, with D perhaps matching TRBD2 (7 bases). Looked up from germline, CDR1 is MGHRA and CDR2 is YSYEKL. The germline V and J ends were trimmed by 2 bases and 8 bases, with 24 bases remaining between them. The CDR3 covers 18 residues. The CDR3, as DNA: TGCGCCAGCAGCCAATCGGGCGCGTTGGGGGGGGGCATGGGGGAGCTGTTTTTT. Encoded protein: CASSQSGALGGGMGELFF.

The V gene is TRBV30, the J gene TRBJ1-5; 10 bases line up with TRBD1. CDR1 GTSNPN and CDR2 SVGIG come from the germline V gene (reference sequence). V shed 3 bases and J 2 bases; nucleotides not matched to a gene: 13. This CDR3 is built from 18 residues. This CDR3 is CAWSFKTGGRGGNQPQHF. The CDR3 DNA is TGTGCCTGGAGCTTTAAGACAGGGGGCAGGGGAGGCAATCAGCCCCAGCATTTT.

This chain joins TRBV30 and TRBJ1-2; D perhaps matches TRBD1 (5 bases). With 7 bases removed from V and 4 bases from J, the gap between germline ends came to 19 bases. CDR1 is GTSNPN, CDR2 SVGIG, per germline (reference sequence). This CDR3 region has 14 residues. CDR3 sequence: CAFNLQGRGYGYTF. CDR3 bases: TGTGCCTTCAATCTTCAGGGACGGGGCTATGGCTACACCTTC. The whole variable domain, remainder taken from reference TRBV30 and TRBJ1-2, is SQTIHQWPATLVQPVGSPLSLECTVEGTSNPNLYWYRQAAGRGLQLLFYSVGIGQISSEVPQNLSASRPQDRQFILSSKKLLLSDSGFYLCAFNLQGRGYGYTFGSGTRLTVV.

This clone was seen just once. V usage is TRBV6-5 and J usage is TRBJ2-1; D is perhaps TRBD1 or TRBD2 (5 bases each). The ends were cut back, 7 bases at V and 2 bases at J, with 15 bases in the middle. Per the germline V gene, CDR1 is MNHEY and CDR2 is SVGAGI. This CDR3 comprises 15 residues. The DNA for the CDR3 is TGTGCCAGCACGATCCGGGACCCAGCCTACAATGAGCAGTTCTTC. It specifies CASTIRDPAYNEQFF.

This clone was seen just once. J is TRBJ1-2 and V is TRBV28; TRBD1 is a possible D gene (6 bases). Germline values: CDR1 MDHEN, CDR2 SYDVKM. V lost 5 bases and J 8 bases, leaving 12 bases between the germline ends. The CDR3 is made up of 12 amino acids. This chain's CDR3 is CASSQDSPGYTF. In DNA, the CDR3 is TGTGCCAGCAGTCAGGACAGCCCGGGCTACACCTTC.

This chain links TRBV6-6 with TRBJ2-7; TRBD1 matches at 7 bases. The CDR3 loop spans 15 amino acids. The V gene end was trimmed by 5 bases and the J gene end by 5 bases; junction bases not matched to a gene: 12. Germline CDR1 and CDR2: MNHNY and SVGAGI (reference sequence). CDR3 residues: CASSQTGAYSDEQYF. Here the CDR3 DNA reads TGTGCCAGCAGTCAAACAGGGGCTTACTCGGACGAGCAGTACTTC.

V usage is TRBV6-5 and J usage is TRBJ2-5; the D gene is possibly TRBD1 (7 bases). The J call may be faulty, since TRBJ2-7 better matches the DNA end. This CDR3 spans 16 amino acids. Germline CDR1 reads MNHEY; CDR2 reads SVGAGI. The CDR3 region has the DNA TGTGCCAGCAGTTTTTCAGGGGGGACCTCAGTGGGCGAGCAGTACTTC. Its protein product is CASSFSGGTSVGEQYF.

The chain has TRBV18 and TRBJ1-2; maybe TRBD1 (5 bases). This CDR3 contains 19 residues. Germline V gives CDR1 KGHSH, CDR2 LQKENI. With 5 bases removed from V and 0 bases from J, the gap between germline ends came to 25 bases. For the CDR3, the DNA is TGTGCCAGCTCATCGACTACCGGGACTCCTGGGGCCCCTAACTATGGCTACACCTTC. Encoded protein: CASSSTTGTPGAPNYGYTF.

This chain joins TRBV19 and TRBJ2-7; 9 bases agree with TRBD1. V lost 4 bases to trimming and J lost 2 bases; unmatched junction nucleotides: 6. CDR3 size: 15 residues. CDR1 and CDR2 (germline): LNHDA, SQIVND (reference sequence). The CDR3 DNA follows: TGTGCCAGTAGTACACGACAGGGGGGCACCTACGAGCAGTACTTC. Its translation: CASSTRQGGTYEQYF.

This chain joins TRBV5-1 and TRBJ1-3, with D uncertain. CDR1 is SGHRS and CDR2 is YFSETQ in the germline V gene. There are 15 residues in the CDR3. Trimming stripped 0 bases from V and 2 bases from J, with 9 bases between. CDR3 sequence: CASSLGSVAGNTIYF. The CDR3 bases are TGCGCCAGCAGCTTGGGTTCTGTCGCTGGAAACACCATATATTTT.

Concerning this clone itself: Since a much larger clone is just one base distant, this may be a read error. The chain carries TRBV3-1 (or the pseudogene TRBV3-2) and TRBJ1-3, with D hard to call. The CDR3 is made up of 15 amino acids. Germline lookup yields CDR1 LGHDT and CDR2 YNNKEL (reference sequence). CDR3 nucleotides: TGTGCCGGCAGCCAAGAAATCACGGGCGGAAACACCATATATTTT. This codes for CAGSQEITGGNTIYF.